Below, one TCR beta chain is given with its context. Its target is unknown. TCRdb re-derived calls from the 5' RACE reads in MiXCR, one entry per CDR3 protein. This sample carries some 150,000 distinct CDR3 sequences, about a tenth of them seen once, and the ten largest clones take around 35%. The data stem from a study of T cells after yellow fever vaccination. Broader study findings: Boosting was followed by the reappearance of most primary-vaccination clones (less than 98% CD4, 85% to 90% CD8). There was a small share of clonotypes that showed up in both the CD4 and CD8 compartments.

This CDR3 has 15 residues. V dropped 5 bases and J dropped 10; count of bases not matched to a gene: 9. Germline CDR1 and CDR2: SGDLS and YYNGEE. The sample in question was CD8+ T cells sorted from PBMCs, obtained 45 days after the yellow fever booster vaccination. J is TRBJ1-6 and V is TRBV9, with 10 positions matching TRBD1. This receptor was identified in a young man who received the YFV17D yellow fever vaccine. The CDR3 bases are TGTGCCAGCAGTCCGACCGGGACAGGGGAATCACCCCTCCACTTT. It yields the protein CASSPTGTGESPLHF. Full variable domain (rest looked up from reference TRBV9 and TRBJ1-6): DSGVTQTPKHLITATGQRVTLRCSPRSGDLSVYWYQQSLDQGLQFLIQYYNGEERAKGNILERFSAQQFPDLHSELNLSSLELGDSALYFCASSPTGTGESPLHFGNGTRLTVT.